This is a list of T cell receptor beta chains from one sample in a study of blood T cells in healthy people across ages. TCRdb fed the 5' RACE reads into MiXCR, producing one record per CDR3 protein. The sample shows about 640,000 distinct CDR3 sequences, about 53% of them seen only once. Material for sequencing was blood. These receptors all stem from a man in his fifties or sixties in good health. CDR3s include the opening cysteine and the closing phenylalanine or tryptophan. A D gene is named only where the DNA matches it firmly. Clone size is given for some rows only: seen once, a few or many times, or a class if the clone is expanded.

D,V,length,J,size,DNA,CDR3
TRBD1,TRBV5-1,15,TRBJ2-1,-,TGCGCCAGCAGCTTGGATGGGACAGTCACGGATGAGCAGTTCTTC,CASSLDGTVTDEQFF
TRBD1,TRBV7-9,15,TRBJ1-2,-,TGTGCCAGCAGCCCCCAAGGGGGGACAGCTCATGGCTACACCTTC,CASSPQGGTAHGYTF
-,TRBV4-1,17,TRBJ2-5,-,TGCGCCAGCAGCCAAGGTCCCCCTAGGGCGGCGGGAGAGACCCAGTACTTC,CASSQGPPRAAGETQYF
-,TRBV29-1,14,TRBJ2-5,-,TGCAGCGTTGAAGATAAAAGGGAGCAAGAGACCCAGTACTTC,CSVEDKREQETQYF
TRBD2,TRBV29-1,15,TRBJ2-5,-,TGCAGCGTTGAAGATGTGGCGGGGGGGCGAGAGACCCAGTACTTC,CSVEDVAGGRETQYF
-,TRBV6-5,13,TRBJ1-2,many,TGTGCCAGCAGCCAGGGGCCTTACTATGGCTACACCTTC,CASSQGPYYGYTF
-,TRBV12-3/TRBV12-4,15,TRBJ2-3,many,TGTGCCACCTGCTTAGACTATCCGAGCACAGATACGCAGTATTTT,CATCLDYPSTDTQYF
-,TRBV5-5,13,TRBJ2-7,-,TGTGCCAGCAGCTTTGTCGGGTCGGGGGAGCAGTACTTC,CASSFVGSGEQYF
-,TRBV20-1,12,TRBJ1-4,many,TGCAGTGCTAGAGACCTGAATGAAAAACTGTTTTTT,CSARDLNEKLFF
-,TRBV5-1,13,TRBJ2-5,many,TGTGCCAGCAGTTTGACAGTCCAAGAGACCCAGTACTTC,CASSLTVQETQYF
TRBD2,TRBV12-3/TRBV12-4,16,TRBJ2-3,-,TGTGCCAGCAGTCAGAACCGCGGGGGGGCGGCAGATACGCAGTATTTT,CASSQNRGGAADTQYF
-,TRBV6-4,13,TRBJ2-3,-,TGTGCCAGAGGGACGGTCTCCACAGATACGCAGTATTTT,CARGTVSTDTQYF
-,TRBV14,14,TRBJ1-1,-,TGTGCCAGCAGCCAAGTTCCGGGGCTAAATGAAGCTTTCTTT,CASSQVPGLNEAFF
-,TRBV12-3/TRBV12-4,13,TRBJ2-3,-,TGTGCCAGCCAAACCCCGGGAGCAGATACGCAGTATTTT,CASQTPGADTQYF
-,TRBV3-1,16,TRBJ2-6,many,TGTGCCAGCAGCCAAGGCGGCAGCTCTGGGGCCAACGTCCTGACTTTC,CASSQGGSSGANVLTF
-,TRBV18,16,TRBJ1-1,-,TGTGCCAGCTCACCATCAAGGCAGGGCGGGGGCACTGAAGCTTTCTTT,CASSPSRQGGGTEAFF
-,TRBV5-1,15,TRBJ2-3,few,TGCGCCAGCAGCTTGGAGGGACGGCTAGCGGATACGCAGTATTTT,CASSLEGRLADTQYF
-,TRBV6-5,13,TRBJ2-7,few,TGTGCCAGCGAGAGCAGCAACTCCTACGAGCAGTACTTC,CASESSNSYEQYF
-,TRBV15,14,TRBJ2-1,-,TGTGCCACCAGCAGAGATTTCAGGCGCAATGAGCAGTTCTTC,CATSRDFRRNEQFF
-,TRBV24-1,14,TRBJ2-1,few,TGTGCCACCAGTGATACCACAGGGTTGGATGAGCAGTTCTTC,CATSDTTGLDEQFF
-,TRBV4-1,15,TRBJ1-1,-,TGCGCCAGCAGCCAAGTGCCAGGATCGAACACTGAAGCTTTCTTT,CASSQVPGSNTEAFF
TRBD2,TRBV3-1,18,TRBJ2-2,few,TGTGCCAGCAGCATAAGGGGCCTAGCGGGGACGAACACCGGGGAGCTGTTTTTT,CASSIRGLAGTNTGELFF
TRBD2,TRBV28,18,TRBJ2-2,-,TGTGCCAGCAGCCCCAGAACGCTAGCGGGGAGAAACACCGGGGAGCTGTTTTTT,CASSPRTLAGRNTGELFF
-,TRBV2,12,TRBJ1-1,-,TGTGCCAGCAGTGTTGTCTACACTGAAGCTTTCTTT,CASSVVYTEAFF
-,TRBV24-1,11,TRBJ1-2,few,TGTGCCACCGTAAAGCCATATGGCTACACCTTC,CATVKPYGYTF
-,TRBV11-2,14,TRBJ2-5,-,TGTGCCAGCATCTTAGATTCGGTCCAAGAGACCCAGTACTTC,CASILDSVQETQYF
TRBD2,TRBV3-1,16,TRBJ2-3,-,TGTGCCAGCAGCCCGATGGGACTAGCGGGGCAAGATACGCAGTATTTT,CASSPMGLAGQDTQYF
TRBD1,TRBV4-2,15,TRBJ1-4,few,TGTGCCAGCAGCCAAGGGGGACAGCCTAATGAAAAACTGTTTTTT,CASSQGGQPNEKLFF
TRBD1,TRBV7-9,14,TRBJ1-1,-,TGTGCCAGCAGCGGAGGACAGGGTTACACGGAAGCTTTCTTT,CASSGGQGYTEAFF
-,TRBV5-6,16,TRBJ2-7,-,TGTGCCAGCAGCTTGTATACGTATACGGAAGAAGAGACCCAGTACTTT,CASSLYTYTEEETQYF
-,TRBV5-1,14,TRBJ2-3,few,TGCGCCAGCGCCACGGTCAGAAACACAGATACGCAGTATTTT,CASATVRNTDTQYF
-,TRBV29-1,14,TRBJ2-6,few,TGCAGCGTTGAAGTGACAGCTGGGGCCAACGTCCTGACTTTC,CSVEVTAGANVLTF
-,TRBV18,14,TRBJ2-3,-,TGTGCCAGCTCACCTCCGGACGGCACAGATACGCAGTATTTT,CASSPPDGTDTQYF
TRBD2,TRBV6-5,16,TRBJ2-1,-,TGTGCCAGCAGTTACTCGCGGGGGTGGGAGGGGAATGAGCAGTTCTTC,CASSYSRGWEGNEQFF
-,TRBV10-1,11,TRBJ2-1,few,TGCGCCAGCAGTGAACTGAATGAGCAGTTCTTC,CASSELNEQFF
-,TRBV6-1,15,TRBJ2-7,-,TGTGCCAGCAGTGCTGGGACAGCGGGTCCTTACGAGCAGTACTTC,CASSAGTAGPYEQYF
-,TRBV11-2,15,TRBJ2-5,-,TGTGCCAGCAGCTCCAATAACTGGGCCGGCGAGACCCAGTACTTC,CASSSNNWAGETQYF
-,TRBV2,14,TRBJ2-2,-,TGTGCCAGCGCGTCGGGACTTCGGACCGGGGAGCTGTTTTTT,CASASGLRTGELFF
-,TRBV27,12,TRBJ2-5,-,TGTGCCAGCCGTATGCCCGGGGAGACCCAGTACTTC,CASRMPGETQYF
-,TRBV5-1,14,TRBJ2-4,-,TGCGCCAGCAGCCCGAACCCGACGGAAAACATTCAGTACTTC,CASSPNPTENIQYF
TRBD2,TRBV5-1,15,TRBJ2-7,-,TGCGCCAGCAGCTTGGATGGGACTAGCTCTGTCGAGCAGTACTTC,CASSLDGTSSVEQYF
-,TRBV10-3,14,TRBJ1-2,-,TGTGCCATCAGTGAGTCGGCAGGGAACTATGGCTACACCTTC,CAISESAGNYGYTF
TRBD2,TRBV7-2,17,TRBJ2-1,-,TGTGCCAGCAGCACCCGTGGGCGGGGGGGCCGGTACAATGAGCAGTTCTTC,CASSTRGRGGRYNEQFF
-,TRBV5-1,13,TRBJ1-2,-,TGCGCCAGCAGCGAAGACACCTTCTATGGCTACACCTTC,CASSEDTFYGYTF
TRBD1,TRBV19,15,TRBJ2-7,-,TGTGCCAGTAGTCGAGCAACGGGACAGGTCGGCGAGCAGTACTTC,CASSRATGQVGEQYF
-,TRBV6-2/TRBV6-3,14,TRBJ2-1,-,TGTGCCAGCGGGGGGGCTAGCTTAAACAATAAGCGGTTCTTC,CASGGASLNNKRFF
-,TRBV28,16,TRBJ1-5,-,TGTGCCAGCAGTTTAGTGGTAGGGTATAGCAATCAGCCCCAGCATTTT,CASSLVVGYSNQPQHF
TRBD2,TRBV29-1,14,TRBJ2-7,-,TGCAGCGTTGGGCTAGCGGGGCCCTTCTACGAGCAGTACTTC,CSVGLAGPFYEQYF
-,TRBV5-6,13,TRBJ2-5,-,TGTGCCAGCACCGTAGACATAGAAGAGACCCAGTACTTC,CASTVDIEETQYF
TRBD1,TRBV5-1,14,TRBJ1-2,few,TGCGCCAGCAGCCCCGGGACAGTCAACTATGGCTACACCTTC,CASSPGTVNYGYTF
-,TRBV29-1,14,TRBJ2-7,-,TGCAGCGTTGTAGCGACAGGAAGCTACAATGAGCAGTACTTC,CSVVATGSYNEQYF
-,TRBV10-3,12,TRBJ1-6,-,TGTGCCATCAGCTCTCAAAATTCACCCCTCCACTTT,CAISSQNSPLHF
TRBD2,TRBV5-4,16,TRBJ2-5,once,TGTGCCAGCAGCTTGAGTCTGCGGGGGGGGCAAGAGACCCAGTACTTC,CASSLSLRGGQETQYF